This paragraph reports one T cell receptor beta chain. The source of the sample is a study of T cell changes during pregnancy in multiple sclerosis. The CDR3 is 19 amino acids. Trimming removed 4 bases from V and 5 bases from J; junction bases left unmatched: 14. Germline V gene lookup returns CDR1 SEHNR and CDR2 FQNEAQ (reference sequence). The assay was immunoSEQ multiplex PCR, and TCRdb's table has in-frame clones only and misses some. The sample contains approximately 88,000 clones, over 90% of which appear only once. The TCR was taken from a female donor with multiple sclerosis, enrolled in a pregnancy study. The specimen was peripheral blood, collected in the second trimester of pregnancy. This sequence joins TRBV7-9 and TRBJ2-1, with 13 bases matching TRBD2. CDR3 loop: CASSYIRPGTSGNHNEQFF. The CDR3 DNA reads TGTGCCAGCAGCTACATACGCCCCGGGACTAGCGGGAACCACAATGAGCAGTTCTTC. The variable domain in full, completed from reference TRBV7-9 and TRBJ2-1, reads DTGVSQNPRHKITKRGQNVTFRCDPISEHNRLYWYRQTLGQGPEFLTYFQNEAQLEKSRLLSDRFSAERPKGSFSTLEIQRTEQGDSAMYLCASSYIRPGTSGNHNEQFFGPGTRLTVL.